One T cell receptor (beta chain) is described in this entry. Its cognate antigen is unknown. The data belong to a study of T cell responses to AZD1222 COVID-19 vaccine. Study results and limitations: The donors showed a predominance of white British ancestry and of females, with possible underestimation of clonal diversity.

The CDR3 extends over 15 amino acids. Trimming cost V 4 bases and J 3 bases, with 12 bases left between them. Germline V gene lookup returns CDR1 PRHDT and CDR2 FYEKMQ (reference sequence). The method was immunoSEQ multiplex PCR; TCRdb's version includes in-frame clones alone and lacks a portion of them. The sample includes roughly 96,000 clones, 89% of them seen just once. The chain carries TRBV13 and TRBJ1-4; TRBD1 is a possible D gene (6 bases). This TCR came from an adult in good health. The input for sequencing was peripheral blood, taken on day 0 of AZD1222 vaccination. In DNA, the CDR3 is TGTGCCAGCAGCTCGCCGGGACAAGCTAATGAAAAACTGTTTTTT. Amino acid sequence: CASSSPGQANEKLFF.